Below, 15 T cell receptor beta chains from the same sample are listed, as sequenced in a study of CD8 T cells in ankylosing spondylitis. Via MiXCR, TCRdb re-called the 5' RACE reads, giving one row per CDR3 protein. The table includes 45,000 to 60,000 distinct CDR3 sequences, 7.4% detected once. Sequenced material: blood, either unsorted or a sorted T cell fraction (not recorded which). These receptors were taken from a female donor with ankylosing spondylitis or in good health (not recorded which).

The table lists this clonotype with many counts. The J gene is TRBJ2-4, the V gene TRBV20-1; 11 positions agree with TRBD2. This CDR3 is 16 amino acids long. Trimming removed 2 bases from V and 0 bases from J; junction bases left unmatched: 3. Germline V gene data show CDR1 as DFQATT and CDR2 as SNEGSKA (reference sequence). CDR3 sequence reads: CSARLAGGGAKNIQYF. DNA of the CDR3: TGCAGTGCTAGATTAGCGGGGGGGGGAGCCAAAAACATTCAGTACTTC.

The sample holds many counts of this clonotype. This chain uses TRBV5-4 with TRBJ1-3; no reliable D call. This CDR3 contains 13 residues. CDR1 is SGHNT and CDR2 is YYREEE in the germline V gene (reference sequence). V lost 0 bases, J lost 4 bases, and 5 bases lay in between. The CDR3: CASSLASGNTIYF. CDR3 in DNA: TGTGCCAGCAGCTTGGCCTCCGGAAACACCATATATTTT.

This clonotype has ten or more counts. V usage is TRBV3-1 and J usage is TRBJ2-4, with D perhaps TRBD2 (6 bases). This CDR3 contains 15 residues. CDR1 and CDR2 from the germline V gene are LGHDT and YNNKEL (reference sequence). V was trimmed by 2 bases and J by 3 bases, leaving 11 bases between them. In DNA, the CDR3 is TGTGCCAGCAGCCAAAGGAGGGGCAACAAAAACATTCAGTACTTC. Translating it yields CASSQRRGNKNIQYF.

In this sample, this clonotype turned up many times. CDR3 sequence (DNA): TGTGCCAGCAGTTACTCGAAGGTTCTCAAAGGGGGACGGACAGAAGCTAACTATGGCTACACCTTC. The encoded protein is CASSYSKVLKGGRTEANYGYTF. The chain uses TRBV6-2 or TRBV6-3 and TRBJ1-2, with a weak D call TRBD1 (6 bases). Germline V gene sequence: CDR1 MNHEY, CDR2 SVGEGT. The germline V and J ends were trimmed by 0 bases and 0 bases, with 29 bases remaining between them. The CDR3 covers 22 residues.

There are many counts of this clonotype. The chain is built from TRBV20-1 and TRBJ2-3; 9 positions match TRBD2. Germline lookup yields CDR1 DFQATT and CDR2 SNEGSKA (reference sequence). Germline trimming cut 0 bases from V and 4 bases from J; bases unmatched to any gene: 14. The CDR3 consists of 18 residues. The CDR3 spells CSARDSLRERGEADTQYF. In nucleotides, the CDR3 is TGCAGTGCTAGAGATTCCCTGAGGGAGCGGGGGGAAGCAGATACGCAGTATTTT.

This clonotype came up many times. The chain links TRBV2 to TRBJ1-3, with D maybe TRBD1 (6 bases). The CDR3 consists of 14 residues. CDR1 SNHLY and CDR2 FYNNEI come from the germline V gene. V was pared by 7 bases and J by 0 bases, with 10 bases between. The CDR3: CASKGGSSGNTIYF. As DNA, the CDR3 is TGTGCCAGCAAGGGGGGGAGCTCTGGAAACACCATATATTTT.

This clonotype was seen many times. V usage is TRBV2 and J usage is TRBJ2-7, with D hard to call. The V gene's germline CDR1 is SNHLY and CDR2 FYNNEI. The CDR3 is 12 amino acids. V shed 3 bases and J shed 9 bases, with 12 bases lying between them. This chain's CDR3 is CASSDFPPGQYV. The CDR3 bases are TGTGCCAGCAGTGATTTTCCTCCAGGGCAGTACGTC.

This clonotype was counted many times. This chain connects TRBV20-1 to TRBJ1-1, with D hard to call. Deletions cut 2 bases from V and 1 base from J, with 11 bases between. This CDR3 is built from 14 residues. In germline, CDR1 is DFQATT, CDR2 SNEGSKA (reference sequence). The CDR3 nucleotides are TGCAGTGCTAGAAGTGTAGTAGGGAACACTGAAGCTTTCTTT. This codes for CSARSVVGNTEAFF.

This clonotype was seen repeatedly, ten times or more. The chain links TRBV19 to TRBJ2-1, with D unresolved. Germline loops: CDR1 LNHDA, CDR2 SQIVND (reference sequence). Trimming shortened V by 4 bases and J by 4 bases, and 17 bases separated the two germline ends. The length of the CDR3 is 16 residues. The CDR3 nucleotides read TGTGCCAGTAGTAGGTGGAGTGGGGAAATTTACAATGAGCAGTTCTTC. It translates to CASSRWSGEIYNEQFF.

This clonotype has ten or more counts. The V call is TRBV20-1, the J call TRBJ1-5; D is ambiguous. CDR1 and CDR2 from the germline V gene are DFQATT and SNEGSKA (reference sequence). Trimming took 0 bases from V and 5 from J, leaving 8 bases between them. The CDR3 extends over 13 amino acids. The chain's CDR3 is CSAREAGDQPQHF. CDR3 nucleotides: TGCAGTGCTAGAGAGGCCGGGGATCAGCCCCAGCATTTT.

By proportion, this clonotype is medium-sized. The chain carries TRBV5-1 and TRBJ2-1; 12 bases are shared with TRBD2. The germline V gene has CDR1 SGHRS and CDR2 YFSETQ. V shed 3 bases and J 6 bases; nucleotides not matched to a gene: 7. The CDR3 spans 16 residues. CDR3 nucleotides: TGCGCCAGCAGCTCCGGGACTAGCGGGCCGATCAATGAGCAGTTCTTC. This sequence encodes CASSSGTSGPINEQFF.

This clonotype has ten or more counts. The chain has TRBV5-1 and TRBJ2-5; 8 nucleotides match TRBD1. The CDR3 covers 13 residues. Losses at the gene ends were 4 bases for V and 4 bases for J; bases not matched to a gene: 3. The V gene's germline CDR1 is SGHRS and CDR2 YFSETQ. CDR3 nucleotide sequence: TGCGCCAGCAGCGCGGACAGGGTAGAGACCCAGTACTTC. Amino acids: CASSADRVETQYF.

The chain links TRBV7-2 to TRBJ1-2, with 9 bases that match TRBD1. The CDR3 has 15 amino acids. CDR1 is SGHTA and CDR2 is FQGNSA in the germline V gene. V trimming: 5 bases; J trimming: 3 bases; junction bases outside the gene matches: 7. The CDR3: CASSPGQGLDYGYTF. The CDR3 region has the DNA TGTGCCAGCAGCCCCGGACAGGGGCTCGACTATGGCTACACCTTC.

The chain links TRBV18 to TRBJ1-4; 9 bases match TRBD1. Germline-derived CDR1 and CDR2 are KGHSH and LQKENI. Trimming at V came to 6 bases and at J to 3 bases, leaving 5 bases not matched to a gene. CDR3 length: 15 amino acids. In nucleotides, the CDR3 is TGTGCCAGCTCGGAACAGGGGGCTGCTAATGAAAAACTGTTTTTT. Protein product: CASSEQGAANEKLFF. The whole variable domain, filled in from reference TRBV18 and TRBJ1-4, reads NAGVMQNPRHLVRRRGQEARLRCSPMKGHSHVYWYRQLPEEGLKFMVYLQKENIIDESGMPKERFSAEFPKEGPSILRIQQVVRGDSAAYFCASSEQGAANEKLFFGSGTQLSVL.

This clonotype has at least ten counts. The J gene is TRBJ2-1, the V gene TRBV4-3; D not resolved. Germline assignment: CDR1 LGHNA and CDR2 YSLEER. The CDR3 has 14 residues. V gave up 0 bases and J gave up 8 bases, with 11 bases separating them. As DNA, the CDR3 is TGCGCCAGCAGCCAAGATCGTGTTGGTGATGAGCAGTTCTTC. Translation: CASSQDRVGDEQFF.